Following are 10 T cell receptor beta chains from one sample sequenced in a study of cytomegalovirus exposure and HLA in healthy donors. Clones were read by immunoSEQ multiplex PCR, and TCRdb kept only the in-frame ones, dropping some. The sample contains around 300,000 clones, 88% of which appear only once. Material: PBMCs. These receptors were obtained from a man aged 25-45 years in good health and CMV-seronegative.

V usage is TRBV2 and J usage is TRBJ2-5; 10 bases agree with TRBD2. CDR1 is SNHLY, CDR2 FYNNEI, per germline. V shed 4 bases, J shed 5 bases, and the junction held 4 bases outside the gene matches. There are 14 residues in the CDR3. CDR3 amino acids: CASSAGTSAETQYF. CDR3 DNA sequence: TGTGCCAGCAGTGCCGGGACTAGCGCCGAGACCCAGTACTTC.

V usage is TRBV19 and J usage is TRBJ1-5, with 7 nucleotides matching TRBD1. CDR3 length: 13 amino acids. The V gene end was trimmed by 4 bases and the J gene end by 7 bases; junction bases not matched to a gene: 4. From germline, CDR1 is LNHDA and CDR2 SQIVND (reference sequence). The CDR3 DNA is TGTGCCAGTAGTAGAATACAGGGGCAGCCCCAGCATTTT. It specifies CASSRIQGQPQHF. The full variable domain, completed using reference TRBV19 and TRBJ1-5, is DGGITQSPKYLFRKEGQNVTLSCEQNLNHDAMYWYRQDPGQGLRLIYYSQIVNDFQKGDIAEGYSVSREKKESFPLTVTSAQKNPTAFYLCASSRIQGQPQHFGDGTRLSIL.

The J gene is TRBJ2-7, the V gene TRBV18; a possible D gene is TRBD2 (6 bases). Germline CDR1 reads KGHSH; CDR2 reads LQKENI. CDR3 length: 14 residues. Trimming cost V 5 bases and J 7 bases, with 18 bases left between them. The CDR3, as DNA: TGTGCCAGCTCAAAATCCGGGAGCCTCGGGGAGCAGTACTTC. It yields the protein CASSKSGSLGEQYF.

V and J are TRBV19 and TRBJ1-2; D might be TRBD1 (6 bases). CDR1 is LNHDA and CDR2 is SQIVND in the germline V gene (reference sequence). Trimming removed 5 bases at V and 4 bases at J, with 17 bases between. CDR3 length equals 15 residues. The DNA for the CDR3 is TGTGCCAGTAGTGAAGGGGACAAGGCCTTCTATGGCTACACCTTC. This sequence encodes CASSEGDKAFYGYTF.

The gene calls are TRBV6-1 and TRBJ2-7; 7 positions agree with TRBD2. In germline, CDR1 is MNHNS, CDR2 SASEGT. The CDR3 consists of 15 residues. With 4 bases clipped from V and 2 bases from J, the junction kept 8 bases outside the gene matches. The CDR3 protein is CASSVSMGGAYEQYF. In DNA form, the CDR3 reads TGTGCCAGCAGTGTCTCCATGGGGGGGGCCTACGAGCAGTACTTC.

The rearrangement uses TRBV6-1 and TRBJ2-7; the match to TRBD1 covers 7 bases. V gave up 8 bases and J gave up 0 bases; unmatched junction bases: 7. The CDR3 runs to 14 residues. Germline lookup yields CDR1 MNHNS and CDR2 SASEGT. The DNA of the CDR3 is TGTGCCAGCGAGGGACAGCTAAGCTCCTACGAGCAGTACTTC. This sequence encodes CASEGQLSSYEQYF.

The rearrangement uses TRBV7-9 and TRBJ1-5; D is uncertain. V was clipped by 1 base and J by 0 bases, with 4 bases between them. Germline loops: CDR1 SEHNR, CDR2 FQNEAQ (reference sequence). The CDR3 is 14 residues long. Here the CDR3 reads CASSLDGSNQPQHF. CDR3 sequence (DNA): TGTGCCAGCAGCTTAGACGGTAGCAATCAGCCCCAGCATTTT.

V is TRBV25-1 and J is TRBJ1-1; 10 nucleotides line up with TRBD1. Trimming took 4 bases from V and 5 from J; bases not matched to a gene: 7. The V gene's germline CDR1 is MGHDK and CDR2 SYGVNS. This CDR3 contains 15 residues. The CDR3 loop reads CASSVGQGVRTEAFF. The CDR3 bases are TGTGCCAGCAGTGTAGGACAGGGGGTAAGGACTGAAGCTTTCTTT.

A few counts support this clone. The chain links TRBV11-2 to TRBJ2-1; 12 positions agree with TRBD2. This CDR3 comprises 13 residues. Looked up from germline, CDR1 is SGHAT and CDR2 is FQNNGV. V lost 5 bases to trimming and J lost 12 bases; unmatched junction nucleotides: 5. The CDR3 here is CASSELAGGSQFF. In nucleotides, the CDR3 is TGTGCCAGCAGCGAACTAGCGGGGGGTTCGCAGTTCTTC.

This clone was counted a single time. This chain joins TRBV5-1 and TRBJ2-7; D is possibly TRBD2 (6 bases). CDR3 length: 14 residues. The V gene lost 5 bases and the J gene lost 1 base, with 13 bases spanning the gap. Germline V gene lookup returns CDR1 SGHRS and CDR2 YFSETQ. The CDR3 nucleotides read TGCGCCAGCAGTCCTACGGCGGGGTCCTACGAGCAGTACTTC. Translated: CASSPTAGSYEQYF.